This TCR beta chain is drawn from a study of blood T cell repertoires in COVID-19. Study information: PBMCs, B-cell-depleted T cells, or T cells were the source of the cDNA or gDNA that made up the material.

The CDR3 runs to 15 residues. V was trimmed by 6 bases and J by 0 bases, leaving 12 bases between them. The germline CDR1 and CDR2 sequences are MDHEN and SYDVKM. Data came from immunoSEQ multiplex PCR; TCRdb stores just in-frame clones and leaves some out. The repertoire holds about 220,000 clones, with around 90% as singletons. The TCR sequence derives from a woman between 45 and 65 years old with acute COVID-19. Sequenced input: PBMCs or T cells enriched from blood (not recorded which). The V gene is TRBV28, the J gene TRBJ2-4, with TRBD1 as a possible D gene (5 bases). The CDR3: CASSRDSLAKNIQYF. In DNA, the CDR3 is TGTGCCAGCAGCCGAGACAGTTTAGCCAAAAACATTCAGTACTTC.